A single sample gave rise to the 31 T cell receptor beta chains below, sequenced in a study of regulatory dendritic cells for organ transplantation. What these receptors recognize is not known. Data came from immunoSEQ multiplex PCR; TCRdb stores just in-frame clones and leaves some out. The data hold approximately 22,000 clones, with 65% to 90% observed a single time. Sorted subsets were CFSE-labeled and cultured approximately 5 days with allogeneic dendritic cells. The sequenced material came from naive CD4+ T cells from blood cultured with dendritic cells. As for subset: CD45RA+ naive T cells. Receptors were obtained from a human donor in good health.

The chain recombines TRBV4-3 with TRBJ2-5; TRBD2 agrees at 12 bases. V shed 0 bases, J shed 9 bases, and the junction held 23 bases outside the gene matches. CDR1 is LGHNA, CDR2 YSLEER, per germline. The length of the CDR3 is 21 residues. CDR3 amino acids: CASSQEEGVRRLAGERGSQYF. The CDR3 nucleotides are TGCGCCAGCAGCCAAGAGGAGGGTGTGAGGAGACTAGCGGGGGAACGGGGGTCCCAGTACTTC.

The genes are TRBV9 and TRBJ1-4, with 12 bases aligning to TRBD1. CDR1 is SGDLS and CDR2 is YYNGEE in the germline V gene. Trimming took 0 bases from V and 8 from J; bases not matched to a gene: 2. The CDR3 is made up of 15 amino acids. This chain's CDR3 is CASSVAGTGGEKLFF. The DNA of the CDR3 is TGTGCCAGCAGCGTAGCCGGGACAGGGGGCGAAAAACTGTTTTTT.

V and J are TRBV30 and TRBJ2-3, with D perhaps TRBD1 or TRBD2 (5 bases each). Trimming pared 5 bases from V and 2 bases from J, leaving 17 bases between. Germline V CDR1 and CDR2: GTSNPN, SVGIG (reference sequence). There are 15 residues in the CDR3. CDR3 loop: CAWGTGGSATDTQYF. The CDR3 coding sequence is TGTGCCTGGGGGACCGGTGGTAGCGCCACAGATACGCAGTATTTT.

V gene TRBV9 combines with J gene TRBJ2-1; D gene unclear. Germline CDR1 is SGDLS and CDR2 is YYNGEE. The V end was cut by 0 bases, the J end by 0 bases, with 10 bases between. The CDR3 extends over 16 amino acids. The CDR3 is CASSVEAFISYNEQFF. The DNA of the CDR3 is TGTGCCAGCAGCGTAGAGGCGTTCATCTCCTACAATGAGCAGTTCTTC.

This clone was recorded once. The V gene is TRBV5-4, the J gene TRBJ2-3; TRBD2 aligns across 16 bases. Germline V CDR1 and CDR2: SGHNT, YYREEE (reference sequence). This CDR3 spans 17 amino acids. The junction had 8 bases not matched to a gene; V was cut back by 4 bases and J by 6 bases. The CDR3 bases are TGTGCCAGCAGCCCGGGACTAGCGGGAGGGCTCGGGGATACGCAGTATTTT. This gives the protein CASSPGLAGGLGDTQYF. Supplemented by reference TRBV5-4 and TRBJ2-3, the full variable domain reads ETGVTQSPTHLIKTRGQQVTLRCSSQSGHNTVSWYQQALGQGPQFIFQYYREEENGRGNFPPRFSGLQFPNYSSELNVNALELDDSALYLCASSPGLAGGLGDTQYFGPGTRLTVL.

V gene TRBV18 combines with J gene TRBJ1-1; the D gene is possibly TRBD1 (6 bases). The CDR3 extends over 17 amino acids. Germline CDR1 and CDR2: KGHSH and LQKENI. V gave up 5 bases and J gave up 3 bases, with 22 bases separating them. CDR3 sequence: CASSSSDRTRGDTEAFF. CDR3 nucleotide sequence: TGTGCCAGCTCATCCAGCGACAGGACTCGCGGGGACACTGAAGCTTTCTTT. The variable domain in full, completed from reference TRBV18 and TRBJ1-1, reads NAGVMQNPRHLVRRRGQEARLRCSPMKGHSHVYWYRQLPEEGLKFMVYLQKENIIDESGMPKERFSAEFPKEGPSILRIQQVVRGDSAAYFCASSSSDRTRGDTEAFFGQGTRLTVV.

The chain is built from TRBV11-3 and TRBJ2-1; unclear D gene. The CDR3 is made up of 14 amino acids. Germline V lookup: CDR1 SGHNT, CDR2 YENEEA. With 6 bases removed from V and 7 bases from J, the gap between germline ends came to 16 bases. The DNA for the CDR3 is TGTGCCAGCAGACTTGGTCCCGGCGATAATGAGCAGTTCTTC. Amino acid sequence: CASRLGPGDNEQFF.

The gene calls are TRBV7-9 and TRBJ1-2, with 9 bases aligning to TRBD1. The V and J ends lost 1 base and 3 bases, in that order; junction bases with no gene match: 3. This CDR3 has 15 amino acids. Germline V gene data show CDR1 as SEHNR and CDR2 as FQNEAQ (reference sequence). As DNA, the CDR3 is TGTGCCAGCAGCTTAGGAACAGGGGGCGACTATGGCTACACCTTC. Translation: CASSLGTGGDYGYTF. The whole variable domain, remainder taken from reference TRBV7-9 and TRBJ1-2, is DTGVSQNPRHKITKRGQNVTFRCDPISEHNRLYWYRQTLGQGPEFLTYFQNEAQLEKSRLLSDRFSAERPKGSFSTLEIQRTEQGDSAMYLCASSLGTGGDYGYTFGSGTRLTVV.

The chain has TRBV4-1 and TRBJ2-1; D might be TRBD1 (6 bases). With 1 base removed from V and 2 bases from J, the gap between germline ends came to 12 bases. Germline CDR1 and CDR2: MGHRA and YSYEKL. This CDR3 is 16 amino acids long. The CDR3 coding sequence is TGCGCCAGCAGCCAAGTTTCCGCAGGGGCCTACAATGAGCAGTTCTTC. It is translated as CASSQVSAGAYNEQFF.

V usage is TRBV5-1 and J usage is TRBJ1-1; D not resolved. The length of the CDR3 is 13 residues. V gave up 4 bases and J gave up 0 bases, with 7 bases separating them. CDR1 is SGHRS and CDR2 is YFSETQ in the germline V gene. The chain's CDR3 is CASSPSMNTEAFF. The CDR3 nucleotides are TGCGCCAGCAGCCCCAGCATGAACACTGAAGCTTTCTTT.

This chain uses TRBV9 with TRBJ2-5, with TRBD1 matching 7 bases. The CDR3 spans 15 residues. The V gene's germline CDR1 is SGDLS and CDR2 YYNGEE. After removal of 4 bases from V and 1 base from J, the junction contained 7 bases not matched to a gene. The CDR3 spells CASSTGTALQETQYF. Written as DNA, the CDR3 is TGTGCCAGCAGCACCGGGACAGCCCTCCAAGAGACCCAGTACTTC.

V gene TRBV18 combines with J gene TRBJ2-3; 9 positions agree with TRBD1. Germline CDR1 is KGHSH and CDR2 is LQKENI. Germline trimming cut 0 bases from V and 5 bases from J; bases unmatched to any gene: 6. The CDR3 loop spans 16 amino acids. CDR3: CASSPPIGTGQDTQYF. The CDR3, as DNA: TGTGCCAGCTCACCACCGATAGGGACAGGGCAAGATACGCAGTATTTT.

V and J are TRBV4-1 and TRBJ2-3; TRBD2 is a possible D gene (6 bases). V lost 4 bases and J 2 bases, leaving 22 bases between the germline ends. Germline CDR1 and CDR2: MGHRA and YSYEKL. CDR3 length: 18 amino acids. In DNA form, the CDR3 reads TGCGCCAGCAGCCTCCTCATTGGGACTCGGTGGGACACAGATACGCAGTATTTT. It codes for CASSLLIGTRWDTDTQYF.

As DNA, the CDR3 is TGTGCCAGCAGTGGGCTCGGGACAGACTTCACCGGGGAGCTGTTTTTT. As protein: CASSGLGTDFTGELFF. The chain combines TRBV25-1 with TRBJ2-2; 7 bases match TRBD1. Looked up from germline, CDR1 is MGHDK and CDR2 is SYGVNS. The CDR3 has 16 residues. Trimming took 4 bases from V and 4 from J; bases not matched to a gene: 9.

The V gene is TRBV6-1, the J gene TRBJ1-1; the D is unclear. V shed 3 bases and J shed 1 base, with 6 bases lying between them. Germline V gene lookup returns CDR1 MNHNS and CDR2 SASEGT. The CDR3 sequence is 13 residues long. The CDR3: CASSEVRNTEAFF. CDR3 coding DNA: TGTGCCAGCAGTGAGGTCCGGAACACTGAAGCTTTCTTT.

The genes are TRBV25-1 and TRBJ1-1; D remains unclear. The CDR3 spans 13 residues. V was clipped by 5 bases and J by 0 bases, with 7 bases between them. Germline CDR1 and CDR2: MGHDK and SYGVNS. Here the CDR3 DNA reads TGTGCCAGCAGTAACACAATGAACACTGAAGCTTTCTTT. It translates to CASSNTMNTEAFF.

The rearrangement joins TRBV28 to TRBJ1-2; TRBD1 is a possible D gene (6 bases). V was cut by 5 bases and J by 8 bases, with 15 bases left in between. This CDR3 has 13 amino acids. Germline V gene sequence: CDR1 MDHEN, CDR2 SYDVKM. The CDR3 coding sequence is TGTGCCAGCAGTAAAATGCCCGGGGGCGGCTACACCTTC. Its translation: CASSKMPGGGYTF.

The table lists this clone with a few counts. The chain recombines TRBV18 with TRBJ1-1; the D is unclear. CDR1 KGHSH and CDR2 LQKENI come from the germline V gene. V lost 1 base, J lost 2 bases, and 17 bases lay in between. CDR3 length: 17 residues. The CDR3 coding sequence is TGTGCCAGCTCACCACTCGGCCGGGAAGGGCCTAACACTGAAGCTTTCTTT. Translating it yields CASSPLGREGPNTEAFF.

The CDR3 here is CASSYLGASGNTIYF. The CDR3 DNA is TGTGCCAGCAGTTATTTGGGGGCCTCTGGAAACACCATATATTTT. The rearrangement joins TRBV6-5 to TRBJ1-3; TRBD1 might be the D (6 bases). Deletions cut 3 bases from V and 0 bases from J, with 9 bases between. Looked up from germline, CDR1 is MNHEY and CDR2 is SVGAGI. This CDR3 comprises 15 residues.

This chain links TRBV27 with TRBJ2-7, with 7 bases matching TRBD2. The V and J ends lost 5 bases and 5 bases, in that order; junction bases with no gene match: 9. Germline V gives CDR1 MNHEY, CDR2 SMNVEV (reference sequence). The CDR3 has 14 amino acids. CDR3 bases: TGTGCCAGCAGTGGGCGGCGGGAGAGCCACGAGCAGTACTTC. Translated, it gives CASSGRRESHEQYF.

The chain employs TRBV6-5 and TRBJ2-1, with a weak D call TRBD2 (7 bases). This CDR3 spans 15 amino acids. Germline loops: CDR1 MNHEY, CDR2 SVGAGI. With 3 bases removed from V and 6 bases from J, the gap between germline ends came to 15 bases. CDR3 DNA: TGTGCCAGCAGTTATAGGAGGGGGGGAACCAATGAGCAGTTCTTC. The encoded protein is CASSYRRGGTNEQFF.

In regard to this clone: A read error may account for a junction end that differs from germline. The chain uses TRBV7-9 and TRBJ2-1; D is uncertain. From germline, CDR1 is SEHNR and CDR2 FQNEAQ (reference sequence). The CDR3 is 13 amino acids. The CDR3 sequence is CASSPLNYDEQFF. Written as DNA, the CDR3 is TGTGCCAGCAGCCCTCTAAACTACGATGAGCAGTTCTTC. The complete variable domain, with remaining parts taken from reference TRBV7-9 and TRBJ2-1, reads DTGVSQNPRHKITKRGQNVTFRCDPISEHNRLYWYRQTLGQGPEFLTYFQNEAQLEKSRLLSDRFSAERPKGSFSTLEIQRTEQGDSAMYLCASSPLNYDEQFFGPGTRLTVL.

This clone was counted a few times. J is TRBJ1-4 and V is TRBV7-9; TRBD1 agrees at 9 bases. In germline, CDR1 is SEHNR, CDR2 FQNEAQ (reference sequence). There are 15 residues in the CDR3. Trimming removed 4 bases from V and 8 bases from J; junction bases left unmatched: 8. As DNA, the CDR3 is TGTGCCAGCAGCTACCTTGGGACAGGGCAAGAAAAACTGTTTTTT. Its protein product is CASSYLGTGQEKLFF. The full variable domain, with the rest looked up from reference TRBV7-9 and TRBJ1-4, is DTGVSQNPRHKITKRGQNVTFRCDPISEHNRLYWYRQTLGQGPEFLTYFQNEAQLEKSRLLSDRFSAERPKGSFSTLEIQRTEQGDSAMYLCASSYLGTGQEKLFFGSGTQLSVL.

J is TRBJ1-1 and V is TRBV7-3, with 10 bases that match TRBD1. V trimming: 5 bases; J trimming: 2 bases; junction bases outside the gene matches: 17. The CDR3 is 19 residues long. Germline CDR1 reads SGHTA; CDR2 reads FQGTGA. The CDR3: CASSTLSPGQGIANTEAFF. Written as DNA, the CDR3 is TGTGCCAGCAGCACTCTTTCCCCGGGACAGGGGATTGCTAACACTGAAGCTTTCTTT. Variable domain in full (rest from reference TRBV7-3 and TRBJ1-1): GAGVSQTPSNKVTEKGKYVELRCDPISGHTALYWYRQSLGQGPEFLIYFQGTGAADDSGLPNDRFFAVRPEGSVSTLKIQRTERGDSAVYLCASSTLSPGQGIANTEAFFGQGTRLTVV.

The chain recombines TRBV28 with TRBJ1-4, with 7 bases lining up with TRBD1. The length of the CDR3 is 16 residues. V shed 5 bases and J 0 bases; nucleotides not matched to a gene: 6. Germline values: CDR1 MDHEN, CDR2 SYDVKM. The CDR3, as DNA: TGTGCCAGCAGTACCTGGGACAGTACAACTAATGAAAAACTGTTTTTT. This encodes CASSTWDSTTNEKLFF.

V is TRBV27 and J is TRBJ2-7; D unresolved. V lost 6 bases and J lost 0, with 18 bases in between. This CDR3 region has 16 residues. Per the germline V gene, CDR1 is MNHEY and CDR2 is SMNVEV (reference sequence). CDR3 sequence: CASSPIRYLSSYEQYF. CDR3 in DNA: TGTGCCAGCAGCCCAATCAGGTATTTGAGCTCCTACGAGCAGTACTTC.

This clone occurred once. V and J are TRBV2 and TRBJ2-2; a weak D match, TRBD2 (5 bases). Germline V gives CDR1 SNHLY, CDR2 FYNNEI. The CDR3 extends over 13 amino acids. Trimming took off 6 bases at V and 7 bases at J, with 12 bases between the two ends. The CDR3 DNA reads TGTGCCAGCAGCGTGGACGAGGGCGGGGAGCTGTTTTTT. This codes for CASSVDEGGELFF.

The V gene is TRBV4-2, the J gene TRBJ2-5; TRBD2 aligns across 14 bases. V was pared by 6 bases and J by 4 bases, with 4 bases of the junction left unmatched. The CDR3 runs to 15 residues. Germline V gene lookup returns CDR1 LGHNA and CDR2 YNFKEQ. CDR3 DNA sequence: TGTGCCAGCAGTATGACTAGCGGGAGGGTAGAGACCCAGTACTTC. Translating it yields CASSMTSGRVETQYF.

The chain couples TRBV5-1 to TRBJ2-4, with TRBD1 as a possible D gene (6 bases). Trimming took off 2 bases at V and 1 base at J, with 10 bases between the two ends. The germline gives CDR1 SGHRS, CDR2 YFSETQ. The CDR3 sequence is 15 residues long. CDR3 DNA: TGCGCCAGCAGCTTTGCAGGGGATGCCAAAAACATTCAGTACTTC. It translates to CASSFAGDAKNIQYF.

This clone was seen once. This chain joins TRBV5-5 and TRBJ2-7; D gene uncertain. Germline lookup yields CDR1 SGHKS and CDR2 YYEKEE (reference sequence). This CDR3 comprises 16 residues. V lost 0 bases and J lost 0, with 13 bases in between. CDR3 bases: TGTGCCAGCAGCTTGGTAGTAGGAACCAGCTCCTACGAGCAGTACTTC. This codes for CASSLVVGTSSYEQYF.

The chain is built from TRBV7-6 and TRBJ2-1; TRBD1 matches at 7 bases. The germline CDR1 and CDR2 sequences are SGHVS and FNYEAQ. CDR3 length: 16 residues. The J segment lost 2 bases and the V segment lost 3 bases, leaving 7 bases of the junction unmatched. The CDR3 DNA follows: TGTGCCAGCAGCTTTTTTTCGGGACAGACCTACAATGAGCAGTTCTTC. This codes for CASSFFSGQTYNEQFF.